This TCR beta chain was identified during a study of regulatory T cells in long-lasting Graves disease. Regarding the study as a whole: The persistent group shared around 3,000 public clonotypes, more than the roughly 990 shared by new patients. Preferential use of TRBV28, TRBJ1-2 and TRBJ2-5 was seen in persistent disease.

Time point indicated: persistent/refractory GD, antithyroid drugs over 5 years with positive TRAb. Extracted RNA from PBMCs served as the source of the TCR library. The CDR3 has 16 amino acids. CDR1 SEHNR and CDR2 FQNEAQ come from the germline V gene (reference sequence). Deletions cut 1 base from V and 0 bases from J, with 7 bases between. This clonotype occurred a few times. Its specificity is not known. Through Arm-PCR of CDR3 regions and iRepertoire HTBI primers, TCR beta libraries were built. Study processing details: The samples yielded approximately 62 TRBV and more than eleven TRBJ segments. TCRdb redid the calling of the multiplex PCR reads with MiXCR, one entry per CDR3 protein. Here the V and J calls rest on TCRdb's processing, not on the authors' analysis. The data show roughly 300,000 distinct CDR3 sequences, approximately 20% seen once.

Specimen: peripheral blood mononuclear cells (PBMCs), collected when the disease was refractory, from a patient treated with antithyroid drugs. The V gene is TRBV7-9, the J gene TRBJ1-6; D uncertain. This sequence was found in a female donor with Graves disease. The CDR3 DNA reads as TGTGCCAGCAGCTTAGGGGCGGACTCCTATAATTCACCCCTCCACTTT. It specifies CASSLGADSYNSPLHF.